A selection of T cell receptor beta chains follows, all from one sample in a study of T cells after yellow fever vaccination. One entry per CDR3 protein results from TCRdb running MiXCR on the 5' RACE reads. The table shows about 75,000 distinct CDR3 sequences, with around 7.9% occurring only once. The sequencing here drew on CD8+ T cells sorted from PBMCs, taken more than 8 days after the first yellow fever vaccination. Receptor source: a man aged 18 to 35 who received the YFV17D yellow fever vaccine. Both conserved end residues are part of each CDR3. D genes are given only for firm matches. Size tells how often a clone was seen (once, few, many) or the class of an expanded clone, and some rows leave it out.

D gene,J gene,V gene,clone size,CDR3 protein,CDR3 DNA
-,TRBJ2-2,TRBV5-1,many,CASSLVGTPNTGELFF,TGCGCCAGCAGCTTGGTGGGGACACCGAACACCGGGGAGCTGTTTTTT
TRBD2,TRBJ2-3,TRBV2,few,CASSLRLAGVTDTQYF,TGTGCCAGCAGCTTGAGACTAGCGGGGGTCACAGATACGCAGTATTTT
TRBD2,TRBJ2-1,TRBV9,many,CASSQGTRTYEQFF,TGTGCCAGCAGCCAAGGGACTAGAACTTATGAGCAGTTCTTC
-,TRBJ1-5,TRBV29-1,many,CSVATGLNQPQHF,TGCAGCGTGGCAACAGGGTTAAATCAGCCCCAGCATTTT
-,TRBJ1-1,TRBV13,-,CASSLEADTEAFF,TGTGCCAGCAGCTTAGAGGCCGACACTGAAGCTTTCTTT
-,TRBJ1-4,TRBV5-1,-,CASSQTEFREKLFF,TGCGCCAGCAGTCAAACAGAGTTCAGGGAAAAACTGTTTTTT
-,TRBJ1-5,TRBV4-3,many,CASSRTLGQPQHF,TGCGCCAGCAGCCGCACTTTGGGACAGCCCCAGCATTTT
-,TRBJ2-2,TRBV27,many,CASSLGLTGELFF,TGTGCCAGCAGCTTAGGCCTAACAGGGGAGCTGTTTTTT
-,TRBJ2-3,TRBV30,-,CAWSGGQGNTDTQYF,TGTGCCTGGAGCGGGGGGCAGGGGAATACAGATACGCAGTATTTT
TRBD2,TRBJ2-1,TRBV7-9,few,CASSSPTSGGAPEQFF,TGTGCCAGCAGTTCCCCGACTAGCGGGGGGGCCCCCGAGCAGTTCTTC
-,TRBJ1-2,TRBV4-1,many,CASSQEGTYGYGYTF,TGCGCCAGCAGCCAAGAAGGGACTTATGGCTATGGCTACACCTTC
-,TRBJ1-2,TRBV13,few,CASSLEGPAGQGNYGYTF,TGTGCCAGCAGCTTAGAGGGACCTGCGGGTCAGGGTAACTATGGCTACACCTTC
-,TRBJ1-2,TRBV28,-,CASSSQDYYGYTF,TGTGCCAGCAGCTCGCAGGATTACTATGGCTACACCTTC
TRBD2,TRBJ2-5,TRBV6-1,many,CASSELAGGSETQYF,TGTGCCAGCAGCGAACTAGCGGGGGGATCAGAGACCCAGTACTTC
-,TRBJ2-1,TRBV7-2,-,CASSSAGQTTSEQFF,TGTGCCAGCAGCTCCGCGGGACAGACTACAAGTGAGCAGTTCTTC
-,TRBJ2-1,TRBV12-3/TRBV12-4,many,CASSFAPGQSPEQFF,TGTGCCAGCAGCTTCGCACCCGGACAGTCGCCTGAGCAGTTCTTC
-,TRBJ1-2,TRBV4-2,many,CASSQRKSPPIYGYTF,TGTGCCAGCAGCCAAAGAAAAAGCCCCCCAATCTATGGCTACACCTTC
-,TRBJ1-4,TRBV4-2,many,CASSSVLRGEKLFF,TGTGCCAGCAGCTCGGTCCTTCGGGGCGAAAAACTGTTTTTT
TRBD2,TRBJ2-2,TRBV20-1,-,CSARLSGGATGELFF,TGCAGTGCTAGACTAAGCGGGGGGGCCACCGGGGAGCTGTTTTTT
-,TRBJ2-1,TRBV4-3,many,CASSQGTAAYNEQFF,TGCGCCAGCAGCCAAGGGACCGCTGCATACAATGAGCAGTTCTTC
TRBD2,TRBJ2-6,TRBV7-2,few,CASSFGGASGANVLTF,TGTGCCAGCAGCTTCGGGGGGGCCTCTGGGGCCAACGTCCTGACTTTC
-,TRBJ2-5,TRBV7-2,-,CASSLGSGLVQTQYF,TGTGCCAGCAGCTTAGGGTCCGGCCTCGTTCAGACCCAGTACTTC
TRBD1,TRBJ1-2,TRBV4-1,-,CASSQAGQGADYGYTF,TGCGCCAGCAGCCAAGCGGGACAGGGGGCCGACTATGGCTACACCTTC
-,TRBJ1-1,TRBV7-9,-,CASSLTDRSLSESAFF,TGTGCCAGCAGCTTAACAGACCGGAGCCTAAGTGAATCAGCTTTCTTT
-,TRBJ1-1,TRBV12-3/TRBV12-4,many,CASSLGGRTEAFF,TGTGCCAGCAGTTTAGGAGGGAGGACTGAAGCTTTCTTT
-,TRBJ1-1,TRBV5-6,-,CASSLDFFTEAFF,TGTGCCAGCAGCTTGGATTTCTTTACTGAAGCTTTCTTT
TRBD2,TRBJ2-3,TRBV7-9,few,CASSFGGGGTDTQYF,TGTGCCAGCAGCTTTGGCGGGGGGGGCACAGATACGCAGTATTTT
-,TRBJ2-5,TRBV7-9,-,CASSLSAFVETQYF,TGTGCCAGCAGCTTATCCGCTTTTGTCGAAACCCAGTACTTC
-,TRBJ2-1,TRBV6-5,-,CASSLSPGVEEQFF,TGTGCCAGCAGTTTATCCCCTGGGGTTGAAGAGCAGTTCTTC
-,TRBJ2-3,TRBV7-2,-,CASSLAGPLAWGTDTQYF,TGTGCCAGCAGCTTAGCAGGCCCCCTAGCGTGGGGGACAGATACGCAGTATTTT
TRBD2,TRBJ2-1,TRBV7-9,many,CASSEYRDYKSDEQFF,TGTGCCAGCAGCGAATACCGGGACTATAAATCCGATGAGCAGTTCTTC
-,TRBJ1-1,TRBV24-1,many,CATRSGATEAFF,TGTGCCACACGCTCGGGGGCCACTGAAGCTTTCTTT
-,TRBJ1-2,TRBV7-2,many,CASSLSGPHTF,TGTGCCAGCAGCTTATCCGGGCCTCACACCTTC
-,TRBJ2-2,TRBV5-6,few,CASSLWNKGDTGELFF,TGTGCCAGCAGCTTGTGGAATAAGGGAGACACCGGGGAGCTGTTTTTT
-,TRBJ2-7,TRBV30,many,CAWSVGATALAEQYF,TGTGCCTGGAGTGTAGGGGCGACGGCCCTGGCCGAGCAGTACTTC
-,TRBJ2-1,TRBV3-1,few,CASSQVSLNEQFF,TGTGCCAGCAGCCAAGTATCGCTCAATGAGCAGTTCTTC
-,TRBJ2-3,TRBV11-2,many,CASSHRALVKDTQYF,TGTGCCAGCAGCCACCGGGCCCTAGTAAAGGATACGCAGTATTTT
-,TRBJ2-7,TRBV6-5,many,CASSSYRAYEQYF,TGTGCCAGCAGTTCATACAGGGCCTACGAGCAGTACTTC
-,TRBJ2-5,TRBV7-3,many,CASSPHAGSRETQYF,TGTGCCAGCAGCCCCCATGCGGGGTCCCGAGAGACCCAGTACTTC
-,TRBJ1-1,TRBV4-1,few,CASSQVQDGTEAFF,TGCGCCAGCAGCCAAGTCCAGGATGGGACTGAAGCTTTCTTT
TRBD2,TRBJ2-2,TRBV4-3,many,CASSQGIAGGLNTGELFF,TGCGCCAGCAGCCAAGGGATAGCGGGGGGGCTTAACACCGGGGAGCTGTTTTTT
-,TRBJ2-7,TRBV12-3/TRBV12-4,many,CASSFVPGVYEQYF,TGTGCCAGCAGTTTCGTCCCGGGGGTCTACGAGCAGTACTTC
-,TRBJ1-1,TRBV19,many,CASSPQGPTEAFF,TGTGCCAGTAGTCCCCAGGGCCCCACTGAAGCTTTCTTT
-,TRBJ2-1,TRBV29-1,few,CSVNGGSNSYNEQFF,TGCAGCGTTAACGGGGGCTCAAACTCCTACAATGAGCAGTTCTTC
-,TRBJ2-1,TRBV7-8,few,CASSPHYSGTLNEQFF,TGTGCCAGCAGCCCGCATTATTCCGGGACTTTAAATGAGCAGTTCTTC
TRBD2,TRBJ2-1,TRBV4-2,few,CASSRSTSGGLNEQFF,TGTGCCAGCAGCCGATCGACTAGCGGGGGGCTCAATGAGCAGTTCTTC
TRBD2,TRBJ2-3,TRBV7-2,few,CASSLLASGVGDTQYF,TGTGCCAGCAGCTTATTGGCTAGCGGTGTGGGAGATACGCAGTATTTT
-,TRBJ1-4,TRBV9,many,CASSVDGEPEKLFF,TGTGCCAGCAGCGTAGACGGAGAGCCTGAAAAACTGTTTTTT
-,TRBJ2-3,TRBV7-9,-,CASSLVPGDTQYF,TGTGCCAGCAGCTTAGTCCCGGGAGATACGCAGTATTTT
TRBD1,TRBJ2-3,TRBV15,few,CATSSRTGSDTQYF,TGTGCCACCAGCAGCCGGACAGGGTCAGATACGCAGTATTTT
-,TRBJ2-3,TRBV6-5,-,CASSPGTLDTQYF,TGTGCCAGCAGCCCAGGCACCCTCGATACGCAGTATTTT
-,TRBJ2-3,TRBV4-3,few,CASSQDRPDTQYF,TGCGCCAGCAGCCAAGATAGACCAGATACGCAGTATTTT
-,TRBJ2-7,TRBV29-1,-,CSVEGGAHYEQYF,TGCAGCGTTGAAGGGGGGGCGCATTACGAGCAGTACTTC
-,TRBJ1-1,TRBV6-4,-,CASKAGINTEAFF,TGTGCCAGCAAAGCAGGTATAAACACTGAAGCTTTCTTT